This T cell receptor (beta chain) came from a study of beta chain features in type 1 diabetes. Reverse transcription of all isolated RNA meant that expressed TCRB transcripts were sequenced. Method: immunoSEQ multiplex PCR; TCRdb's copy keeps in-frame clones and lacks some. Here the sample spans about 390,000 clones, 9.6% being singletons. Whole-study results and caveats: Across all four CD4+ subsets, people with type 1 diabetes showed modestly shorter TCRB CDR3s. Sampled from patients, naive, central memory and Treg TCRB repertoires appeared more similar than those sampled from healthy donors.

Per germline, CDR1 LNHDA and CDR2 SQIVND (reference sequence). The CDR3 extends over 13 amino acids. Trimming removed 5 bases from V and 8 bases from J; junction bases left unmatched: 6. As regards this clone: Its antigen is undetermined.

What was sequenced was central memory CD4+ T cells from blood. The rearrangement joins TRBV19 to TRBJ2-7; 10 bases align to TRBD1. The sequence was obtained from a man aged 25 to 45 with type 1 diabetes. The CDR3 spells CASSPGDRGKQYF. For the CDR3, the DNA is TGTGCCAGTAGTCCTGGGGACAGGGGTAAGCAGTACTTC. Looking up the rest from reference TRBV19 and TRBJ2-7 gives the full variable domain: DGGITQSPKYLFRKEGQNVTLSCEQNLNHDAMYWYRQDPGQGLRLIYYSQIVNDFQKGDIAEGYSVSREKKESFPLTVTSAQKNPTAFYLCASSPGDRGKQYFGPGTRLTVT.